Sequencing of this TCR beta chain was carried out in a study of T-cell memory formation after mild COVID-19. Study-wide points: CD4+ contracting clones were found mainly in CM and EM, and CD8+ ones in EMRA.

TCRdb used MiXCR to reprocess the 5' RACE reads, holding one entry per CDR3 protein. The table shows a few hundred thousand distinct CDR3 sequences, with approximately 10% occurring only once. A word on this clonotype: Its target is unknown.

This clonotype was obtained from a man aged 18-30 years who had mild COVID-19 (a few samples of this study predate the infection). Cell type and time point are not known. Sequenced: PBMCs or a T cell subset sorted from them (not recorded which).

CDR3 loop: CASSGTGGVYGYTF. The CDR3 DNA follows: TGTGCCAGCAGCGGAACAGGGGGAGTATATGGCTACACCTTC. This rearrangement joins TRBV9 to TRBJ1-2; 8 bases agree with TRBD1. The CDR3 length is 14 residues. The junction had 6 bases not matched to a gene; V was cut back by 3 bases and J by 5 bases. The germline gives CDR1 SGDLS, CDR2 YYNGEE.